This TCR beta chain was sequenced during a study of blood T cell repertoires in COVID-19. Across the study: From the United States, Italy and Spain came samples of acute and convalescent COVID-19. The cDNA or gDNA used as material had been derived from T cells, B-cell-depleted T cells, or PBMCs.

The germline V gene has CDR1 SSHAT and CDR2 FNYEAQ (reference sequence). This CDR3 is 13 amino acids long. Seattle cases were enrolled at active infection and followed longitudinally. Turning to this clone: The junction differs from germline at one of its ends, possibly a read error.

Original analysis: Reference gene primers were amplified, and this amplification served to estimate nucleated cell counts. Some clones are missing from TCRdb's copy, which holds only in-frame ones; the method was immunoSEQ multiplex PCR. V and J calls and clone size follow that table, whereas D and trimming were derived from the DNA. The profile shows roughly 130,000 clones, about 88% of them singletons. The source is a human donor with COVID-19, enrolled during active disease. The donor label of this sample is uncertain. The chain has TRBV7-7 and TRBJ2-1, with D possibly matching TRBD1 (6 bases). The sequencing sample was made of peripheral blood. Here the CDR3 reads CASSWDNNNEQFF. CDR3 nucleotide sequence: TGTGCTAGCAGCTGGGACAACAACAATGAGCAGTTCTTC.